This passage covers 20 T cell receptor beta chains from one sample sequenced in a study of blood T cell repertoires in COVID-19 (TCRdb year 2020). The library was made by the immunoSEQ multiplex PCR assay. TCRdb limited this immuneACCESS table to in-frame rearrangements with V and J called. A share of clones is missing; checked studies link under half to unresolved V genes, and the rest is unexplained. Within this sample are 39,000 or so clones, with approximately 80% of them counted one time only. The ten largest clones represent less than 12% of the sample. Sequences were obtained from peripheral blood. Receptor source: a man between 60 and 75 years old in a cohort sampled during active COVID-19.

This chain joins TRBV7-2 and TRBJ2-7; weak D call: TRBD2 (6 bases). This CDR3 contains 13 residues. Per germline, CDR1 SGHTA and CDR2 FQGNSA. Trimming removed 4 bases from V and 0 bases from J, with 7 bases in between. The CDR3 sequence is CASSSTSSYEQYF. The CDR3 bases are TGTGCCAGCAGCTCGACTAGCTCCTACGAGCAGTACTTC.

This rearrangement joins TRBV6-5 to TRBJ2-7, with D perhaps TRBD2 (7 bases). CDR3 length: 15 residues. Germline V CDR1 and CDR2: MNHEY, SVGAGI. The V gene lost 3 bases and the J gene lost 4 bases, with 16 bases spanning the gap. The chain's CDR3 is CASSYRGAGVYEQYF. DNA for the CDR3: TGTGCCAGCAGTTATCGGGGGGCTGGCGTGTACGAGCAGTACTTC.

This chain joins TRBV18 and TRBJ2-1, with 9 nucleotides matching TRBD2. Germline CDR1 reads KGHSH; CDR2 reads LQKENI. V was pared by 2 bases and J by 8 bases, with 13 bases of the junction left unmatched. CDR3 length equals 17 residues. The CDR3 loop reads CASSPWEVNSGSYEQFF. CDR3 nucleotide sequence: TGTGCCAGCTCACCATGGGAGGTTAATAGCGGGAGCTATGAGCAGTTCTTC. The complete variable domain, with remaining parts taken from reference TRBV18 and TRBJ2-1, reads NAGVMQNPRHLVRRRGQEARLRCSPMKGHSHVYWYRQLPEEGLKFMVYLQKENIIDESGMPKERFSAEFPKEGPSILRIQQVVRGDSAAYFCASSPWEVNSGSYEQFFGPGTRLTVL.

CDR3 region: CASSAWTGGETQYF. The CDR3, as DNA: TGTGCCAGCAGCGCATGGACGGGAGGGGAGACCCAGTACTTC. V and J are TRBV9 and TRBJ2-5; 8 positions agree with TRBD2. CDR1 is SGDLS, CDR2 YYNGEE, per germline. With V trimmed by 3 bases and J by 5 bases, 6 bases remained unmatched. This CDR3 is 14 amino acids long.

This clone is a singleton in its sample. The chain employs TRBV15 and TRBJ1-2, with 8 bases identical to TRBD1. The V segment lost 3 bases and the J segment 2 bases; nucleotides outside the gene matches: 2. This CDR3 comprises 14 residues. CDR1 and CDR2 from the germline V gene are LNHNV and YYDKDF (reference sequence). The CDR3 spells CATSRRTGNYGYTF. The CDR3 DNA reads TGTGCCACCAGCAGGAGGACAGGGAACTATGGCTACACCTTC.

The chain uses TRBV6-5 and TRBJ1-4, with D tentatively TRBD1 (6 bases). V shed 6 bases and J shed 5 bases, with 13 bases lying between them. The germline CDR1 and CDR2 sequences are MNHEY and SVGAGI. This CDR3 contains 14 residues. CDR3 amino acids: CASSRQVRNEKLFF. Here the CDR3 DNA reads TGTGCCAGCAGCCGACAGGTCCGAAATGAAAAACTGTTTTTT.

The gene calls are TRBV20-1 and TRBJ2-5; TRBD2 matches at 10 bases. The germline V gene has CDR1 DFQATT and CDR2 SNEGSKA (reference sequence). This CDR3 is built from 13 residues. The V segment lost 3 bases and the J segment 4 bases; nucleotides outside the gene matches: 2. The CDR3 nucleotides read TGCAGTGCTAGTCCTAGCGGGGGAGAGACCCAGTACTTC. Translation gives CSASPSGGETQYF.

The rearrangement links TRBV4-2 to TRBJ1-1; 10 positions match TRBD1. Trimming removed 2 bases from V and 4 bases from J; junction bases left unmatched: 4. Germline CDR1 is LGHNA and CDR2 is YNFKEQ. The CDR3 consists of 15 residues. The DNA for the CDR3 is TGTGCCAGCAGCCAACCACGGGACAGGGGCACTGAAGCTTTCTTT. Its translation is CASSQPRDRGTEAFF.

The genes are TRBV6-5 and TRBJ2-2; tentatively, D is TRBD2 (6 bases). Trimming pared 5 bases from V and 4 bases from J, leaving 14 bases between. The germline CDR1 and CDR2 sequences are MNHEY and SVGAGI. CDR3 size: 15 residues. The CDR3 protein is CASSLGTGATGELFF. The CDR3 DNA sequence: TGTGCCAGCAGTCTAGGGACTGGGGCCACCGGGGAGCTGTTTTTT.

The chain combines TRBV28 with TRBJ2-1; 13 positions match TRBD2. CDR3 size: 15 residues. In germline, CDR1 is MDHEN, CDR2 SYDVKM. V was clipped by 6 bases and J by 10 bases; unmatched bases: 9. CDR3 in DNA: TGTGCCAGCAGCCCTGGGACTAGCGGGACTAAAGAGCAGTTCTTC. It codes for CASSPGTSGTKEQFF.

The genes are TRBV5-1 and TRBJ2-1; 10 bases fit TRBD1. V shed 3 bases, J shed 8 bases, and the junction held 14 bases outside the gene matches. In germline, CDR1 is SGHRS, CDR2 YFSETQ. The CDR3 sequence is 17 residues long. As DNA, the CDR3 is TGCGCCAGCAGCTCCGGTACTGGACAGGGGGTAGTCGATGAGCAGTTCTTC. This codes for CASSSGTGQGVVDEQFF.

CDR3 sequence reads: CASSLQGAQYNEQFF. The CDR3 DNA is TGTGCCAGCAGCTTACAGGGGGCGCAGTACAATGAGCAGTTCTTC. The V and J genes are TRBV7-2 and TRBJ2-1; 8 bases match TRBD1. V lost 2 bases to trimming and J lost 4 bases; unmatched junction nucleotides: 4. Germline-derived CDR1 and CDR2 are SGHTA and FQGNSA. CDR3 length: 15 residues.

The V call is TRBV30, the J call TRBJ2-2; the D gene is possibly TRBD1 (6 bases). The V end lost 6 bases, the J end lost 6 bases, and 20 bases lay between the germline ends. This CDR3 is 15 amino acids long. CDR1 and CDR2 (germline): GTSNPN, SVGIG (reference sequence). CDR3 amino acids: CACRPGSGASGELFF. In nucleotides, the CDR3 is TGTGCCTGCCGCCCGGGGTCAGGGGCTTCCGGGGAGCTGTTTTTT. Filled out from reference TRBV30 and TRBJ2-2, the complete variable domain reads SQTIHQWPATLVQPVGSPLSLECTVEGTSNPNLYWYRQAAGRGLQLLFYSVGIGQISSEVPQNLSASRPQDRQFILSSKKLLLSDSGFYLCACRPGSGASGELFFGEGSRLTVL.

The chain links TRBV6-1 to TRBJ1-1, with a possible D match to TRBD1 (5 bases). This CDR3 contains 18 residues. CDR1 and CDR2 (germline): MNHNS, SASEGT. V lost 1 base to trimming and J lost 0 bases, with 18 bases between them. In DNA form, the CDR3 reads TGTGCCAGCAGTGAAGAGATACAGGATGATGGAATGAACACTGAAGCTTTCTTT. Translated, it gives CASSEEIQDDGMNTEAFF.

The J gene is TRBJ2-1, the V gene TRBV9; TRBD2 matches 9 bases. Trimming at V came to 3 bases and at J to 6 bases, leaving 16 bases not matched to a gene. The CDR3 has 18 amino acids. Looked up from germline, CDR1 is SGDLS and CDR2 is YYNGEE. CDR3 in DNA: TGTGCCAGCAGCGCCTCGACTAGCGGCCACACCGATATCAATGAGCAGTTCTTC. Protein: CASSASTSGHTDINEQFF.

V gene TRBV6-5 combines with J gene TRBJ1-5; D possibly corresponds to TRBD1 (5 bases). The V end lost 6 bases, the J end lost 0 bases, and 12 bases lay between the germline ends. This CDR3 region has 15 residues. Germline V gene sequence: CDR1 MNHEY, CDR2 SVGAGI. The CDR3 nucleotides are TGTGCCAGCAGGGGGGGAGTTTATAGCAATCAGCCCCAGCATTTT. Amino acids: CASRGGVYSNQPQHF.

The CDR3 protein is CASSISDRPIGRELFF. The CDR3 DNA is TGTGCCAGCAGCATATCGGACAGGCCCATTGGAAGGGAGCTGTTTTTT. This chain connects TRBV7-8 to TRBJ2-2; TRBD1 matches 7 bases. This CDR3 region has 16 residues. The J segment lost 9 bases and the V segment lost 5 bases, leaving 15 bases of the junction unmatched. Germline V gene data show CDR1 as SGHVS and CDR2 as FQNEAQ.

The rearrangement joins TRBV5-6 to TRBJ2-1, with 11 positions matching TRBD2. The germline V gene has CDR1 SGHDT and CDR2 YYEEEE. The CDR3 loop spans 14 amino acids. The J segment lost 13 bases and the V segment lost 4 bases, leaving 10 bases of the junction unmatched. CDR3 region: CASSRPSSGRSQFF. The CDR3 nucleotides are TGTGCCAGCAGCAGACCGTCTAGCGGGAGGAGTCAGTTCTTC.

This clone appeared a single time. The CDR3: CASSIQPLGGEKLFF. CDR3 bases: TGCGCCAGCAGCATCCAACCCCTCGGAGGGGAAAAACTGTTTTTT. This chain uses TRBV5-1 with TRBJ1-4; D gene unclear. Trimming stripped 4 bases from V and 8 bases from J, with 18 bases between. CDR3 length: 15 residues. CDR1 is SGHRS, CDR2 YFSETQ, per germline.

This chain uses TRBV12-5 with TRBJ1-5, with a weak D call TRBD1 (6 bases). Germline V lookup: CDR1 LGHNT, CDR2 FRNRAP. The CDR3 consists of 19 residues. V shed 1 base and J shed 2 bases, with 21 bases lying between them. The CDR3 sequence is CASGLASKLRGAGNQPQHF. CDR3 sequence (DNA): TGTGCTAGTGGTTTGGCTTCCAAACTCAGGGGCGCGGGCAATCAGCCCCAGCATTTT.